This is a list of T cell receptor beta chains from one sample in a study of T cell responses to AZD1222 COVID-19 vaccine. Method: immunoSEQ multiplex PCR; TCRdb's copy keeps in-frame clones and lacks some. The sample holds 100,000 to 150,000 clones, approximately 85% seen once. Source: peripheral blood, taken 28 days after the second AZD1222 dose. The origin of the receptors is an adult who received the AZD1222 COVID-19 vaccine. The CDR3 runs from the conserved cysteine through the conserved F or W. Each record gives: clone size, V gene, J gene, D gene, CDR3 protein, CDR3 DNA. A D gene is named only where the DNA matches it firmly. Clone size is given for some rows only: seen once, a few or many times, or a class if the clone is expanded.

abundance: .; v_gene: TRBV3-1/TRBV3-2; j_gene: TRBJ1-5; d_gene: TRBD1; CDR3aa: CASSQLDRVHQPQHF; CDR3nt: TGTGCCAGCAGCCAGCTCGACAGGGTCCATCAGCCCCAGCATTTT
abundance: .; v_gene: TRBV6-2/TRBV6-3; j_gene: TRBJ1-4; d_gene: .; CDR3aa: CASSRPNEKLFF; CDR3nt: TGTGCCAGCAGCCGTCCCAATGAAAAACTGTTTTTT
abundance: .; v_gene: TRBV7-9; j_gene: TRBJ1-1; d_gene: TRBD1; CDR3aa: CASSLEYGTGGTEAFF; CDR3nt: TGTGCCAGCAGCTTAGAATACGGGACAGGAGGCACTGAAGCTTTCTTT
abundance: .; v_gene: TRBV24-1; j_gene: TRBJ1-1; d_gene: .; CDR3aa: CATSPTGSGNTKAFF; CDR3nt: TGTGCCACCAGCCCAACAGGGTCGGGTAACACTAAAGCTTTCTTT
abundance: .; v_gene: TRBV7-2; j_gene: TRBJ2-6; d_gene: TRBD1; CDR3aa: CAAGTGDGANVLTF; CDR3nt: TGTGCCGCCGGGACAGGGGATGGGGCCAACGTCCTGACTTTC
abundance: .; v_gene: TRBV12-3/TRBV12-4; j_gene: TRBJ1-2; d_gene: .; CDR3aa: CASMNSANYGYTF; CDR3nt: TGTGCCAGCATGAACAGCGCTAACTATGGCTACACCTTC
abundance: few; v_gene: TRBV4-1; j_gene: TRBJ1-5; d_gene: .; CDR3aa: CASSQDLGLAVHF; CDR3nt: TGCGCCAGCAGCCAAGATTTGGGGTTGGCCGTACATTTT
abundance: .; v_gene: TRBV15; j_gene: TRBJ2-3; d_gene: .; CDR3aa: CATSRDRILTDTQYF; CDR3nt: TGTGCCACCAGCAGAGATCGCATTCTCACAGATACGCAGTATTTT
abundance: few; v_gene: TRBV2; j_gene: TRBJ2-1; d_gene: .; CDR3aa: CASSPDPRGGYEQFF; CDR3nt: TGTGCCAGCAGTCCTGACCCCAGAGGAGGCTATGAGCAGTTCTTC
abundance: .; v_gene: TRBV6-2/TRBV6-3; j_gene: TRBJ1-1; d_gene: .; CDR3aa: CASSVLGETEAFF; CDR3nt: TGTGCCAGCAGTGTTTTGGGGGAGACTGAAGCTTTCTTT
abundance: .; v_gene: TRBV10-3; j_gene: TRBJ1-1; d_gene: .; CDR3aa: CASAETQGNTEAFF; CDR3nt: TGTGCCAGCGCAGAAACACAGGGGAACACTGAAGCTTTCTTT
abundance: .; v_gene: TRBV18; j_gene: TRBJ1-2; d_gene: .; CDR3aa: CASSANRDFYGYTF; CDR3nt: TGTGCCAGCTCGGCGAACAGGGATTTCTATGGCTACACCTTC
abundance: .; v_gene: TRBV4-1; j_gene: TRBJ2-5; d_gene: .; CDR3aa: CASSQWTRETQYF; CDR3nt: TGCGCCAGCAGCCAATGGACTCGTGAGACCCAGTACTTC
abundance: .; v_gene: TRBV2; j_gene: TRBJ2-6; d_gene: .; CDR3aa: CASSELGLGSGANVLTF; CDR3nt: TGTGCCAGCAGTGAACTTGGTCTGGGCTCTGGGGCCAACGTCCTGACTTTC
abundance: .; v_gene: TRBV11-2; j_gene: TRBJ1-2; d_gene: TRBD1; CDR3aa: CASSLMTAGTGYGYTF; CDR3nt: TGTGCCAGCAGCTTAATGACCGCCGGGACAGGGTATGGCTACACCTTC
abundance: .; v_gene: TRBV10-2; j_gene: TRBJ1-1; d_gene: .; CDR3aa: CASRTPEGNTEAFF; CDR3nt: TGCGCCAGCAGGACCCCCGAGGGAAACACTGAAGCTTTCTTT
abundance: .; v_gene: TRBV3-1/TRBV3-2; j_gene: TRBJ2-3; d_gene: .; CDR3aa: CASSRRGPRTDTQYF; CDR3nt: TGTGCCAGCAGCCGAAGAGGGCCCCGCACAGATACGCAGTATTTT
abundance: .; v_gene: TRBV2; j_gene: TRBJ2-3; d_gene: .; CDR3aa: CASRVDGHTDTQYF; CDR3nt: TGTGCCAGCAGGGTTGACGGACACACAGATACGCAGTATTTT
abundance: .; v_gene: TRBV5-4; j_gene: TRBJ1-6; d_gene: .; CDR3aa: CASSLRAGADSPLHF; CDR3nt: TGTGCCAGCAGCTTGAGGGCGGGCGCGGATTCACCCCTCCACTTT
abundance: .; v_gene: TRBV6-5; j_gene: TRBJ1-1; d_gene: .; CDR3aa: CASSYDGTLSAEAFF; CDR3nt: TGTGCCAGCAGTTATGACGGGACCCTAAGCGCTGAAGCTTTCTTT
abundance: .; v_gene: TRBV24-1; j_gene: TRBJ1-1; d_gene: .; CDR3aa: CATRRQPNTEAFF; CDR3nt: TGTGCCACCAGGCGCCAGCCGAACACTGAAGCTTTCTTT
abundance: few; v_gene: TRBV5-1; j_gene: TRBJ2-3; d_gene: TRBD2; CDR3aa: CASRRRGATDTQYF; CDR3nt: TGCGCCAGCAGAAGGCGGGGGGCCACGGATACGCAGTATTTT
abundance: .; v_gene: TRBV7-3; j_gene: TRBJ2-3; d_gene: TRBD2; CDR3aa: CASSLIAGGRGTDTQYF; CDR3nt: TGTGCCAGCAGCTTAATCGCGGGGGGCCGCGGCACAGATACGCAGTATTTT
abundance: .; v_gene: TRBV7-6; j_gene: TRBJ1-2; d_gene: TRBD1; CDR3aa: CASSLVVAGTDASGYTF; CDR3nt: TGTGCCAGCAGCTTAGTAGTTGCAGGGACAGACGCCTCTGGCTACACCTTC
abundance: few; v_gene: TRBV2; j_gene: TRBJ1-3; d_gene: .; CDR3aa: CASSGGGARSGNTIYF; CDR3nt: TGTGCCAGCAGTGGAGGGGGGGCCCGCTCTGGAAACACCATATATTTT
abundance: few; v_gene: TRBV4-2; j_gene: TRBJ1-5; d_gene: TRBD1; CDR3aa: CASKGDSYSNQPQHF; CDR3nt: TGTGCCAGCAAGGGGGACAGCTATAGCAATCAGCCCCAGCATTTT
abundance: .; v_gene: TRBV5-1; j_gene: TRBJ1-1; d_gene: .; CDR3aa: CASSLEPGRNTEAFF; CDR3nt: TGCGCCAGCAGCTTGGAACCAGGGCGGAACACTGAAGCTTTCTTT
abundance: .; v_gene: TRBV19; j_gene: TRBJ1-6; d_gene: .; CDR3aa: CASSDTTGPNSPLHF; CDR3nt: TGTGCCAGTAGTGACACCACGGGGCCAAATTCACCCCTCCACTTT
abundance: .; v_gene: TRBV3-1/TRBV3-2; j_gene: TRBJ1-2; d_gene: .; CDR3aa: CASSQGAAYGYTF; CDR3nt: TGTGCCAGCAGCCAAGGGGCAGCTTATGGCTACACCTTC
abundance: few; v_gene: TRBV5-1; j_gene: TRBJ2-2; d_gene: .; CDR3aa: CASSLRPGNRAGTGELFF; CDR3nt: TGCGCCAGCAGCTTGAGGCCAGGGAATAGGGCCGGCACCGGGGAGCTGTTTTTT
abundance: few; v_gene: TRBV3-1/TRBV3-2; j_gene: TRBJ1-4; d_gene: TRBD1; CDR3aa: CASSRTGGDEKLFF; CDR3nt: TGTGCCAGCAGCCGGACAGGGGGCGACGAAAAACTGTTTTTT
abundance: .; v_gene: TRBV5-1; j_gene: TRBJ2-5; d_gene: .; CDR3aa: CASSLGARVEETQYF; CDR3nt: TGCGCCAGCAGCTTGGGCGCCAGGGTTGAGGAGACCCAGTACTTC